Listed here are 22 T cell receptor beta chains from one sample, sequenced in a study of PD-1 blockade in classical Hodgkin lymphoma. TCRdb's table, derived via immunoSEQ multiplex PCR, lists solely in-frame clones and lacks some. Among 15,000 to 25,000 clones listed, around 78% were seen once. The time point: cycle 4 day 1 (C4D1), after six to seven weeks of nivolumab. All trial patients relapsed after autologous stem cell transplantation. CD4+ T cells were purified from thawed PBMCs by magnetic negative selection. The sequenced sample was CD4+ T cells from blood, obtained before the fourth cycle of nivolumab. These receptors all stem from a human donor with classical Hodgkin lymphoma.

The chain uses TRBV7-9 and TRBJ1-3; 7 nucleotides line up with TRBD1. The CDR3 has 15 amino acids. CDR1 and CDR2 from the germline V gene are SEHNR and FQNEAQ (reference sequence). V lost 5 bases and J lost 4; bases outside the gene matches: 8. CDR3 in amino acids: CASSTTGYAGNTIYF. CDR3 bases: TGTGCCAGCAGCACGACAGGGTATGCAGGAAACACCATATATTTT. The full variable domain, in which reference TRBV7-9 and TRBJ1-3 provide the parts outside the CDR3, is DTGVSQNPRHKITKRGQNVTFRCDPISEHNRLYWYRQTLGQGPEFLTYFQNEAQLEKSRLLSDRFSAERPKGSFSTLEIQRTEQGDSAMYLCASSTTGYAGNTIYFGEGSWLTVV.

J is TRBJ1-1 and V is TRBV5-4; D is perhaps TRBD1 (5 bases). The CDR3 is 12 amino acids. CDR1 and CDR2 from the germline V gene are SGHNT and YYREEE (reference sequence). V lost 5 bases and J 5 bases, leaving 10 bases between the germline ends. Here the CDR3 reads CASRGWGTEAFF. CDR3 nucleotides: TGTGCCAGCAGGGGGTGGGGGACTGAAGCTTTCTTT.

The chain carries TRBV6-5 and TRBJ1-5; D ambiguous. The length of the CDR3 is 11 residues. V dropped 6 bases and J dropped 5 bases, with 5 bases sitting between them. Germline V gene data show CDR1 as MNHEY and CDR2 as SVGAGI. This chain's CDR3 is CASRKDQPQHF. CDR3 bases: TGTGCCAGCAGGAAAGATCAGCCCCAGCATTTT.

J is TRBJ2-5 and V is TRBV14; 11 bases are a match to TRBD2. Per the germline V gene, CDR1 is SGHDN and CDR2 is FVKESK. Losses at the gene ends were 4 bases for V and 5 bases for J; bases not matched to a gene: 3. The CDR3 consists of 14 residues. CDR3 sequence: CASSPRLAGETQYF. Written as DNA, the CDR3 is TGTGCCAGCAGCCCCAGACTAGCGGGGGAGACCCAGTACTTC.

This sequence joins TRBV7-9 and TRBJ1-3; tentatively, D is TRBD1 (6 bases). V lost 10 bases, J lost 4 bases, and 20 bases lay in between. In germline, CDR1 is SEHNR, CDR2 FQNEAQ (reference sequence). This CDR3 has 15 residues. The CDR3 reads CAIRTGGHSGNTIYF. The CDR3 DNA follows: TGTGCCATCCGTACCGGGGGCCATTCAGGAAACACCATATATTTT.

The chain couples TRBV11-2 to TRBJ1-1; unclear D gene. The CDR3 length is 13 residues. Trimming pared 5 bases from V and 0 bases from J, leaving 7 bases between. Germline V CDR1 and CDR2: SGHAT, FQNNGV. The CDR3 here is CASSVTMNTEAFF. CDR3 nucleotides: TGTGCCAGCAGCGTTACAATGAACACTGAAGCTTTCTTT.

J is TRBJ2-7 and V is TRBV14, with D possibly TRBD1 on 6 matching bases. The germline gives CDR1 SGHDN, CDR2 FVKESK. CDR3 size: 16 residues. V lost 5 bases and J lost 2, with 19 bases in between. The CDR3 loop is CASSKVVQDRAYEQYF. CDR3 coding DNA: TGTGCCAGCAGCAAAGTGGTTCAGGACAGAGCCTACGAGCAGTACTTC.

In DNA form, the CDR3 reads TGTGCCAGTAGTACCCGTGGTAGCGGGATAAGGAGCTCCTACGAGCAGTACTTC. Its protein is CASSTRGSGIRSSYEQYF. This chain connects TRBV19 to TRBJ2-7; 8 nucleotides agree with TRBD2. Per the germline V gene, CDR1 is LNHDA and CDR2 is SQIVND (reference sequence). The junction had 14 bases not matched to a gene; V was cut back by 4 bases and J by 0 bases. The CDR3 is made up of 18 amino acids.

This chain uses TRBV4-1 with TRBJ2-7; 11 bases agree with TRBD2. Trimming took 3 bases from V and 1 from J; bases not matched to a gene: 2. CDR3 length: 15 residues. Germline CDR1 and CDR2: MGHRA and YSYEKL. CDR3 nucleotide sequence: TGCGCCAGCAGCCACGGGACTAGCGGATCCTACGAGCAGTACTTC. Protein sequence: CASSHGTSGSYEQYF.

The genes are TRBV18 and TRBJ2-7; either TRBD1 or TRBD2 may supply D (6 bases each). CDR1 and CDR2 (germline): KGHSH, LQKENI. The CDR3 spans 14 residues. Trimming took off 6 bases at V and 2 bases at J, with 14 bases between the two ends. The CDR3 nucleotides are TGTGCCAGCTCGATGAACAGGGAGGCCTACGAGCAGTACTTC. As protein: CASSMNREAYEQYF.

The chain has TRBV2 and TRBJ2-3, with TRBD2 identical over 11 bases. The CDR3 is made up of 18 amino acids. From germline, CDR1 is SNHLY and CDR2 FYNNEI. Unmatched junction bases numbered 8, after V lost 3 bases and J lost 0 bases. The CDR3 nucleotides read TGTGCCAGCAGTGACTACCAGCCTAGCGGGGGGAGCACAGATACGCAGTATTTT. Encoded protein: CASSDYQPSGGSTDTQYF.

V usage is TRBV20-1 and J usage is TRBJ2-7; D unclear. The CDR3 loop spans 11 amino acids. The V gene's germline CDR1 is DFQATT and CDR2 SNEGSKA (reference sequence). The V and J ends lost 0 bases and 7 bases respectively, with 7 bases between them. In nucleotides, the CDR3 is TGCAGTGCTAGAGATCTGACAGAGCAGTACTTC. Residues: CSARDLTEQYF.

The chain has TRBV15 and TRBJ2-7, with no clear D. The CDR3 length is 13 residues. The germline V gene has CDR1 LNHNV and CDR2 YYDKDF (reference sequence). Trimming took off 0 bases at V and 2 bases at J, with 5 bases between the two ends. In DNA form, the CDR3 reads TGTGCCACCAGCAGAGAAACAGCCTACGAGCAGTACTTC. Amino acid sequence: CATSRETAYEQYF.

J is TRBJ2-1 and V is TRBV5-1; D might be TRBD2 (6 bases). The CDR3 contains 15 residues. The germline V gene has CDR1 SGHRS and CDR2 YFSETQ. Deletions cut 4 bases from V and 5 bases from J, with 16 bases between. The CDR3 bases are TGCGCCAGCAGCAAATTCAGCGGGTCTAACAATGAGCAGTTCTTC. Its protein product is CASSKFSGSNNEQFF.

The chain couples TRBV10-2 to TRBJ1-3, with D possibly TRBD1 on 5 matching bases. The ends were cut back, 2 bases at V and 2 bases at J, with 25 bases in the middle. CDR1 and CDR2 (germline): WSHSY, SAAADI. CDR3 length equals 20 residues. This CDR3 is CASSETGQNFRGGAGNTIYF. The CDR3 DNA is TGCGCCAGCAGTGAGACTGGTCAGAACTTTAGGGGTGGCGCTGGAAACACCATATATTTT.

The V gene is TRBV6-5, the J gene TRBJ2-2, with a weak D call TRBD2 (5 bases). CDR3 size: 13 residues. Germline V CDR1 and CDR2: MNHEY, SVGAGI. The ends were cut back, 6 bases at V and 4 bases at J, with 9 bases in the middle. CDR3 protein: CASRISGTGELFF. The CDR3 region has the DNA TGTGCCAGCAGAATCAGCGGCACCGGGGAGCTGTTTTTT.

The rearrangement uses TRBV6-1 and TRBJ1-1; TRBD1 might be the D (6 bases). CDR3 length equals 14 residues. CDR1 and CDR2 from the germline V gene are MNHNS and SASEGT. The V gene lost 5 bases and the J gene lost 3 bases, with 13 bases spanning the gap. The CDR3 DNA follows: TGTGCCAGCAGTAGAGGGGGGACGGACACTGAAGCTTTCTTT. This sequence encodes CASSRGGTDTEAFF.

This clone showed up just once. The chain joins TRBV5-1 to TRBJ2-7; no reliable D call. Germline lookup yields CDR1 SGHRS and CDR2 YFSETQ. CDR3 size: 14 residues. Between the trimmed V and J ends, which lost 0 bases and 0 bases, there was a span of 7 bases. In DNA form, the CDR3 reads TGCGCCAGCAGCTTGGAGGGCCTCTCCTACGAGCAGTACTTC. Amino acids: CASSLEGLSYEQYF. Full variable domain (missing parts from reference TRBV5-1 and TRBJ2-7): KAGVTQTPRYLIKTRGQQVTLSCSPISGHRSVSWYQQTPGQGLQFLFEYFSETQRNKGNFPGRFSGRQFSNSRSEMNVSTLELGDSALYLCASSLEGLSYEQYFGPGTRLTVT.

The chain carries TRBV7-2 and TRBJ2-1, with D tentatively TRBD2 (5 bases). Germline V CDR1 and CDR2: SGHTA, FQGNSA. This CDR3 has 17 amino acids. V lost 5 bases, J lost 0 bases, and 17 bases lay in between. The CDR3 bases are TGTGCCAGCAGCCTAGGAGGCCGGGGTAGCTCCTACAATGAGCAGTTCTTC. It specifies CASSLGGRGSSYNEQFF.

This clone was seen just once. The J gene is TRBJ2-2, the V gene TRBV10-3; 7 nucleotides agree with TRBD2. This CDR3 region has 15 residues. Germline values: CDR1 ENHRY, CDR2 SYGVKD. The junction had 3 bases not matched to a gene; V was cut back by 5 bases and J by 0 bases. Here the CDR3 DNA reads TGTGCCATCAGTTCGAGCGGGGCGAACACCGGGGAGCTGTTTTTT. Amino acids: CAISSSGANTGELFF.

As to this clone: One junction end does not reproduce the germline sequence, and a read error may be involved. The rearrangement uses TRBV10-3 and TRBJ2-7; no definite D call. Per the germline V gene, CDR1 is ENHRY and CDR2 is SYGVKD. The length of the CDR3 is 14 residues. The CDR3 region has the DNA TGTGCCAGCAGTGCTTCCGGGCGCGAATACGAGCAGTACTTC. This codes for CASSASGREYEQYF.

The V call is TRBV5-1, the J call TRBJ2-5; a possible D gene is TRBD1 (6 bases). Germline values: CDR1 SGHRS, CDR2 YFSETQ. Trimming removed 4 bases from V and 4 bases from J, with 11 bases in between. CDR3 length: 13 amino acids. The DNA for the CDR3 is TGCGCCAGCAGCATGAGACAGGCAGAGACCCAGTACTTC. This sequence encodes CASSMRQAETQYF.